Below, 16 T cell receptor beta chains from the same sample are listed, as sequenced in a study of blood T cell repertoires in COVID-19. TCRdb keeps only in-frame clones here, not all; method: immunoSEQ multiplex PCR. The sample yields around 150,000 clones, 85% seen once. Sequenced sample: peripheral blood. The source of these receptors is a human donor with acute or convalescent COVID-19. The donor label of this sample is uncertain.

The chain recombines TRBV12-3 or TRBV12-4 with TRBJ1-5, with D unresolved. The CDR3 totals 13 residues. V lost 6 bases, J lost 4 bases, and 10 bases lay in between. The chain's CDR3 is CASSGLLNQPQHF. The CDR3 DNA reads TGTGCCAGCAGCGGTCTTTTGAATCAGCCCCAGCATTTT.

This clone has ten or more counts. The V and J genes are TRBV7-9 and TRBJ2-7; 13 nucleotides align to TRBD2. The CDR3 is 17 residues long. Looked up from germline, CDR1 is SEHNR and CDR2 is FQNEAQ (reference sequence). The J segment lost 3 bases and the V segment lost 4 bases, leaving 9 bases of the junction unmatched. CDR3 in DNA: TGTGCCAGCAGCTACTTTCCCGGGACTAGCGGGGACTACGAGCAGTACTTC. Translated, it gives CASSYFPGTSGDYEQYF.

Here the CDR3 reads CASRVVGGPPYEQYF. Written as DNA, the CDR3 is TGTGCCAGCAGGGTGGTGGGGGGGCCTCCCTACGAGCAGTACTTC. The genes are TRBV6-5 and TRBJ2-7; D possibly corresponds to TRBD2 (7 bases). Trimming shortened V by 6 bases and J by 2 bases, and 17 bases separated the two germline ends. The CDR3 runs to 15 residues. The germline CDR1 and CDR2 sequences are MNHEY and SVGAGI.

This clone was seen a few times. The CDR3 loop reads CASSPPGLTGADTQYF. The CDR3 DNA sequence: TGTGCCAGCAGCCCTCCTGGCCTCACGGGGGCAGATACGCAGTATTTT. This chain joins TRBV7-6 and TRBJ2-3; a weak D match, TRBD2 (6 bases). The ends were cut back, 5 bases at V and 4 bases at J, with 19 bases in the middle. CDR1 SGHVS and CDR2 FNYEAQ come from the germline V gene. The CDR3 extends over 16 amino acids. Combining the CDR3 with reference TRBV7-6 and TRBJ2-3 gives the whole variable domain GAGVSQSPRYKVTKRGQDVALRCDPISGHVSLYWYRQALGQGPEFLTYFNYEAQQDKSGLPNDRFSAERPEGSISTLTIQRTEQRDSAMYRCASSPPGLTGADTQYFGPGTRLTVL.

The chain has TRBV20-1 and TRBJ1-1; D remains ambiguous. CDR1 is DFQATT, CDR2 SNEGSKA, per germline (reference sequence). The CDR3 loop spans 15 amino acids. V was pared by 3 bases and J by 0 bases, with 14 bases between. The CDR3 region has the DNA TGCAGTGCTAGTACCCTTAGTCAGGTGAACACTGAAGCTTTCTTT. It codes for CSASTLSQVNTEAFF.

The table lists this clone with a few counts. In DNA form, the CDR3 reads TGTGCCAGCAGACCCAGGACAGGCTCTGGCAATCAGCCCCAGCATTTT. Its protein product is CASRPRTGSGNQPQHF. The V gene is TRBV5-8, the J gene TRBJ1-5; 7 nucleotides line up with TRBD1. CDR1 is SGHTS, CDR2 YDEGEE, per germline. V dropped 5 bases and J dropped 2; count of bases not matched to a gene: 10. This CDR3 is built from 16 residues.

The chain employs TRBV6-5 and TRBJ2-2, with D possibly TRBD1 on 5 matching bases. The V gene lost 2 bases and the J gene lost 7 bases, with 5 bases spanning the gap. CDR1 MNHEY and CDR2 SVGAGI come from the germline V gene. The CDR3 sequence is 12 residues long. CDR3 nucleotide sequence: TGTGCCAGCAGTTACAGGGGCGGGGAGCTGTTTTTT. It is translated as CASSYRGGELFF.

CDR3 DNA sequence: TGTGCCAGCAGCTTAAAGGGGGCGGGGGAAAAACTGTTTTTT. This sequence encodes CASSLKGAGEKLFF. This chain links TRBV7-2 with TRBJ1-4, with 7 bases matching TRBD1. Germline lookup yields CDR1 SGHTA and CDR2 FQGNSA. The V segment lost 2 bases and the J segment 8 bases; nucleotides outside the gene matches: 5. This CDR3 has 14 amino acids.

The chain is built from TRBV6-4 and TRBJ1-5; D gene unclear. CDR3 size: 12 residues. Germline V gene lookup returns CDR1 MRHNA and CDR2 SNTAGT. V was cut by 8 bases and J by 4 bases, with 9 bases left in between. The CDR3 spells CASGRENQPQHF. The CDR3 nucleotides are TGTGCCAGCGGGAGGGAGAATCAGCCCCAGCATTTT.

This clone was observed once. V is TRBV12-3 or TRBV12-4 and J is TRBJ2-3, with 10 bases lining up with TRBD2. V dropped 6 bases and J dropped 6; count of bases not matched to a gene: 3. CDR3 size: 13 residues. Here the CDR3 reads CASRGTSVDTQYF. In nucleotides, the CDR3 is TGTGCCAGCAGGGGGACTAGCGTTGATACGCAGTATTTT.

This rearrangement joins TRBV27 to TRBJ2-6; no clear D gene. CDR1 is MNHEY, CDR2 SMNVEV, per germline (reference sequence). The CDR3 length is 16 residues. V gave up 4 bases and J gave up 0 bases, with 10 bases separating them. The CDR3 DNA reads as TGTGCCAGCAGTTACCGTGGGCTCTCTGGGGCCAACGTCCTGACTTTC. Protein: CASSYRGLSGANVLTF.

The CDR3 DNA sequence: TGTGCCAGCAGCGCCCTGACCAGCGGGGGCACAGATACGCAGTATTTT. This sequence encodes CASSALTSGGTDTQYF. The chain uses TRBV7-2 and TRBJ2-3, with TRBD2 matching 7 bases. Germline V lookup: CDR1 SGHTA, CDR2 FQGNSA. The CDR3 is 16 residues long. Trimming took 5 bases from V and 1 from J; bases not matched to a gene: 9. The variable domain in full, completed from reference TRBV7-2 and TRBJ2-3, reads GAGVSQSPSNKVTEKGKDVELRCDPISGHTALYWYRQSLGQGLEFLIYFQGNSAPDKSGLPSDRFSAERTGGSVSTLTIQRTQQEDSAVYLCASSALTSGGTDTQYFGPGTRLTVL.

The rearrangement links TRBV3-1 (or the pseudogene TRBV3-2) to TRBJ1-3; D might be TRBD1 (5 bases). The V gene's germline CDR1 is LGHDT and CDR2 YNNKEL (reference sequence). The V end was cut by 3 bases, the J end by 4 bases, with 16 bases between. The CDR3 spans 16 residues. The CDR3: CASSHHSQGFGNTIYF. Here the CDR3 DNA reads TGTGCCAGCAGCCATCATTCTCAGGGATTCGGAAACACCATATATTTT.

The V and J genes are TRBV18 and TRBJ1-2; the match to TRBD1 covers 10 bases. The length of the CDR3 is 16 residues. Germline V gene lookup returns CDR1 KGHSH and CDR2 LQKENI. The V segment lost 2 bases and the J segment 6 bases; nucleotides outside the gene matches: 9. As DNA, the CDR3 is TGTGCCAGCTCACCAAATACCGACAGGGGGCTTCATGGCTACACCTTC. Protein sequence: CASSPNTDRGLHGYTF.

This clone was observed a few times. This chain uses TRBV7-2 with TRBJ1-2; D gene ambiguous. Deletions cut 1 base from V and 5 bases from J, with 17 bases between. The CDR3 spans 16 residues. Germline CDR1 and CDR2: SGHTA and FQGNSA. The CDR3 DNA is TGTGCCAGCAGCTTAGGTGTACGGGAACGTCAATATGGCTACACCTTC. Encoded protein: CASSLGVRERQYGYTF.

The genes are TRBV3-1 (or the pseudogene TRBV3-2) and TRBJ1-5; perhaps TRBD1 as D (6 bases). The V gene lost 8 bases and the J gene lost 5 bases, with 13 bases spanning the gap. The CDR3 totals 13 residues. CDR1 LGHDT and CDR2 YNNKEL come from the germline V gene (reference sequence). CDR3 sequence (DNA): TGTGCCAGCTCTTGGGAGGGGGATCAGCCCCAGCATTTT. Protein: CASSWEGDQPQHF.